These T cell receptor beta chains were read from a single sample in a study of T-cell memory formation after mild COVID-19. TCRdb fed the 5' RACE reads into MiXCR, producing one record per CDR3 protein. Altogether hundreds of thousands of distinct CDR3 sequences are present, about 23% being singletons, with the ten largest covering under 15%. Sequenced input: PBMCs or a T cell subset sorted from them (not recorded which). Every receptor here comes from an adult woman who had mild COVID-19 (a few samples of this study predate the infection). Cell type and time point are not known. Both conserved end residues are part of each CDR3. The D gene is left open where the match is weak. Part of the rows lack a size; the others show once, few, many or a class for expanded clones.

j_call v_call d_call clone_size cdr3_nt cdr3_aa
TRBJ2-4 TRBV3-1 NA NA TGTGCCAGCAGCCGAGGGGATCGGGGAAACATTCAGTACTTC CASSRGDRGNIQYF
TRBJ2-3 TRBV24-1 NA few TGTGCCACCAGTGATCCGGGGTCGTGGCTACGCACAGATACGCAGTATTTT CATSDPGSWLRTDTQYF
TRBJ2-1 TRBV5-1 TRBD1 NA TGCGCCAGCAGCTCCGGACAGGGGGAGGATGGGCAGTTCTTC CASSSGQGEDGQFF
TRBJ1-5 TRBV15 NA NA TGTGCCACCAGCAGCTGGTTGGGGGCGAAAAGGCAGCCCCAGCATTTT CATSSWLGAKRQPQHF
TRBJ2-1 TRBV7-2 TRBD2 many TGTGCCAGCAGCTTATCCGCGGGAGGGTACAATGAGCAGTTCTTC CASSLSAGGYNEQFF
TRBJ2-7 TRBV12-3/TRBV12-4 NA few TGTGCCAGCAGTTCCGGTCCCCTTGCCTACGAGCAGTACTTC CASSSGPLAYEQYF
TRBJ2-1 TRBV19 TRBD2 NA TGTGCCAGTAGAGTTAGCGGGGCCCACTCCTACAATGAGCAGTTCTTC CASRVSGAHSYNEQFF
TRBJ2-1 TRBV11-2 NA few TGTGCCAGCAGCTTAGTTCATGAGCAGTTCTTC CASSLVHEQFF
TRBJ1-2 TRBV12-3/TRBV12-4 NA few TGTGCCAGCAGCAGGACAGTTAACTATGGCTACACCTTC CASSRTVNYGYTF
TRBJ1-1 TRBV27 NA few TGTGCCAGCAGTTTTGGCCAGACGAACACTGAAGCTTTCTTT CASSFGQTNTEAFF
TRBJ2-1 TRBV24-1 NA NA TGTGCCACCAGTGACTTTAGTAACAATGAGCAGTTCTTC CATSDFSNNEQFF
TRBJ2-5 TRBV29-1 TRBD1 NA TGCAGCGTTTCGGGACAGGGTGCAATCGAGACCCAGTACTTC CSVSGQGAIETQYF
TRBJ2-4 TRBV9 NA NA TGTGCCAGCAGCCCGCGGGTTGAGGCCAAAAACATTCAGTACTTC CASSPRVEAKNIQYF
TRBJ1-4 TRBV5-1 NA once TGCGCCAGCAGCTTTCAGGATTTAGGGGAAAAACTGTTTTTT CASSFQDLGEKLFF
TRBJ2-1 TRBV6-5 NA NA TGTGCCAGCAGCCCTGACTGGGTCGCGGATGAGCAGTTCTTC CASSPDWVADEQFF
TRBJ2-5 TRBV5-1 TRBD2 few TGCGCCAGCAGCTCGGCAGAGCGGGGGGTAGGAGAGACCCAGTACTTC CASSSAERGVGETQYF
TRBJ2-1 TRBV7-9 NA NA TGTGCCAGCAGCTTAAACCCCCGGGCCTACAAGTGGGATGAGCAGTTCTTC CASSLNPRAYKWDEQFF
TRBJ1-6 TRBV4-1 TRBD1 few TGCGCCAGCAGCCAAGCACTGGACAGGGGTTCACCCCTCCACTTT CASSQALDRGSPLHF
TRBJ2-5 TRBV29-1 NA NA TGCAGCGTTGAACGACCGGGCTGGGAGACCCAGTACTTC CSVERPGWETQYF